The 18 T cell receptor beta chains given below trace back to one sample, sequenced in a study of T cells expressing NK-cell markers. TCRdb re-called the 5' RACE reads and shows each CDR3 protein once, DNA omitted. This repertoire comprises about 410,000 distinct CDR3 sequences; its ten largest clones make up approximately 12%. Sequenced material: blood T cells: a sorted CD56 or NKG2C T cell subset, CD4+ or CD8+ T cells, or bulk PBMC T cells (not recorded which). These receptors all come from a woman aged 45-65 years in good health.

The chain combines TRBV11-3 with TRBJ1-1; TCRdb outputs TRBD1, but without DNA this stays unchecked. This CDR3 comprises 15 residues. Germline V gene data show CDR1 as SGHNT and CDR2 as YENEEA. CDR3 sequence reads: CASSPTAGANTEAFF.

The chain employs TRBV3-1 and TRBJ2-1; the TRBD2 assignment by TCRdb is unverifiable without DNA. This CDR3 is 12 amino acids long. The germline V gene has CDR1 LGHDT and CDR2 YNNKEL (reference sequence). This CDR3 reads CASSGERGRKFF.

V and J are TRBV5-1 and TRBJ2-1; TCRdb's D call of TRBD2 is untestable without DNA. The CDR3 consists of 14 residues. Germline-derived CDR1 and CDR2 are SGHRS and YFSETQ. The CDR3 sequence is CASSLNPSGARGFF.

CDR3 sequence reads: CASSGAGGYTDTQYF. This chain connects TRBV25-1 to TRBJ2-3; absent DNA, TCRdb's TRBD2 call cannot be checked. Germline V gives CDR1 MGHDK, CDR2 SYGVNS. The CDR3 covers 15 residues. Filled out from reference TRBV25-1 and TRBJ2-3, the complete variable domain reads EADIYQTPRYLVIGTGKKITLECSQTMGHDKMYWYQQDPGMELHLIHYSYGVNSTEKGDLSSESTVSRIRTEHFPLTLESARPSHTSQYLCASSGAGGYTDTQYFGPGTRLTVL.

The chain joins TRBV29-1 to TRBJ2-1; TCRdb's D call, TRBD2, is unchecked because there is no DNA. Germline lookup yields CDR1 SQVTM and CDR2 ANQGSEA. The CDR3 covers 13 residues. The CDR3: CSVEASGRFEQFF.

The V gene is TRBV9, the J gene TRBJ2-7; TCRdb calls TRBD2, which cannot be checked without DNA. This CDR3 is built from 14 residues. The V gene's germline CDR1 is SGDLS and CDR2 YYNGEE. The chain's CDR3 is CASSARDYSYEQYF.

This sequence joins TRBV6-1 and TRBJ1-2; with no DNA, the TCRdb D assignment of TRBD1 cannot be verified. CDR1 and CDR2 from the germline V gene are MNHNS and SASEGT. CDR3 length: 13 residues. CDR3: CASSDQGVGRHTF.

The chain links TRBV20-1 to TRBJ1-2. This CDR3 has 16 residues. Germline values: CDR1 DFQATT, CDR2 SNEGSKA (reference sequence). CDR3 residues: CSARDFRQGSFYGYTF.

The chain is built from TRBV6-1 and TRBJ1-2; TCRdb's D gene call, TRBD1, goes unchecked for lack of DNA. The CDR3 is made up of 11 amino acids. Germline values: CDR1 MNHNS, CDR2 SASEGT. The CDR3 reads CASRQEAGYTF.

Here the CDR3 reads CASSLVNSNYEQYF. The rearrangement joins TRBV4-1 to TRBJ2-7. The CDR3 covers 14 residues. Looked up from germline, CDR1 is MGHRA and CDR2 is YSYEKL.

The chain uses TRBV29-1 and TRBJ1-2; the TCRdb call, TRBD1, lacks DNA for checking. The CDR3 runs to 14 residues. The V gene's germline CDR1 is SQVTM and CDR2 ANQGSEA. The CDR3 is CSVEGTGINYGYTF.

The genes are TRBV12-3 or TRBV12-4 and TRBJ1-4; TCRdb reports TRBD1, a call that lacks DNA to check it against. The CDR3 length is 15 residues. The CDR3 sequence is CASSPRTGMGEKLFF.

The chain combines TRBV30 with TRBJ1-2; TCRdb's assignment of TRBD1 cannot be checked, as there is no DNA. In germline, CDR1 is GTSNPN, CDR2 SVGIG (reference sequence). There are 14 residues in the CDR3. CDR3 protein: CAWSRDRGTYGYTF.

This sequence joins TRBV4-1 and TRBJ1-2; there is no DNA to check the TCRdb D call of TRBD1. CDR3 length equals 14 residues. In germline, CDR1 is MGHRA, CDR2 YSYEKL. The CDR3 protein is CASSQGDRNYGYTF.

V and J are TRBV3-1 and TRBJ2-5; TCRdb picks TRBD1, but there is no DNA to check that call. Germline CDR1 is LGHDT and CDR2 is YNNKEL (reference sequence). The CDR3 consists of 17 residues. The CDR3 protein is CASSQRVPGRSQETQYF.

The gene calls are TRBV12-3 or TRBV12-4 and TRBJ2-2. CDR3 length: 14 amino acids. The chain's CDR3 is CASSFSTIPGELFF.

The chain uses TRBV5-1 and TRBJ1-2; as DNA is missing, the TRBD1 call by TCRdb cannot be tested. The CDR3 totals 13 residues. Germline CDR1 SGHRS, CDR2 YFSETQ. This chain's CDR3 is CASSLRGLAGYTF. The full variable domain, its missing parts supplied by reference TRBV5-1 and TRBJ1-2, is KAGVTQTPRYLIKTRGQQVTLSCSPISGHRSVSWYQQTPGQGLQFLFEYFSETQRNKGNFPGRFSGRQFSNSRSEMNVSTLELGDSALYLCASSLRGLAGYTFGSGTRLTVV.

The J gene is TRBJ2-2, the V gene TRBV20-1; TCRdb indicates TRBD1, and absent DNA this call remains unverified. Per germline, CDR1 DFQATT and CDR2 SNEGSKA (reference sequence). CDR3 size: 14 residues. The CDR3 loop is CSAPRSGGGGELFF.